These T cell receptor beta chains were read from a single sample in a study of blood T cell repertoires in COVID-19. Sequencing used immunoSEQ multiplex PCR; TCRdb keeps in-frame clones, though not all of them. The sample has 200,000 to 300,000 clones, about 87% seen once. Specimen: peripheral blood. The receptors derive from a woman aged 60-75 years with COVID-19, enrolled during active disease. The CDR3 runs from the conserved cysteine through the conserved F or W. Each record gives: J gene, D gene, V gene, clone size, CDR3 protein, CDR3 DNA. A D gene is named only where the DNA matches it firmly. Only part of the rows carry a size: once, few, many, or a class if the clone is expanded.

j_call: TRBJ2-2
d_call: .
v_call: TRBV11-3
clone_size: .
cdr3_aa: CASSLARTGELFF
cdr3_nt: TGTGCCAGCAGCTTAGCCCGGACCGGGGAGCTGTTTTTT

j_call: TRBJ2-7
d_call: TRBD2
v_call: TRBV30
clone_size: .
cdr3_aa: CAWSSGLAEYEQYF
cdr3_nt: TGTGCCTGGAGTTCGGGACTAGCGGAATACGAGCAGTACTTC

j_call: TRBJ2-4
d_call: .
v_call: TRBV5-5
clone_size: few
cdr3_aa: CASSLTAALAKNIQYF
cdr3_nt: TGTGCCAGCAGCTTGACAGCTGCCCTAGCCAAAAACATTCAGTACTTC

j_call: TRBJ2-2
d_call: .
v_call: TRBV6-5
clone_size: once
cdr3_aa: CASSYSSGWVPGELFF
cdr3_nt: TGTGCCAGCAGTTACTCCTCGGGTTGGGTCCCCGGGGAGCTGTTTTTT

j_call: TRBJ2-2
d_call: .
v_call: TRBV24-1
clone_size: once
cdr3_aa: CATSDPGTRNTGELFF
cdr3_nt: TGTGCCACCAGTGACCCCGGGACACGGAACACCGGGGAGCTGTTTTTT

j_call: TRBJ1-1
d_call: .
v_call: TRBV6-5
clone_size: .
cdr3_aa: CASRPHRRLTEAFF
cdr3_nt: TGTGCCAGCAGGCCCCACAGGCGCCTCACTGAAGCTTTCTTT

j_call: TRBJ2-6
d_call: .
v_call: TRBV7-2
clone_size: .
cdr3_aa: CASSREGTVFSGANVLTF
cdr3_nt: TGTGCCAGCAGTCGGGAGGGGACAGTTTTCTCTGGGGCCAACGTCCTGACTTTC

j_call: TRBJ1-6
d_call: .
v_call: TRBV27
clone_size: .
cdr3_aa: CASSLSGAPYNSPLHF
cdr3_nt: TGTGCCAGCAGTTTATCGGGGGCCCCTTATAATTCACCCCTCCACTTT

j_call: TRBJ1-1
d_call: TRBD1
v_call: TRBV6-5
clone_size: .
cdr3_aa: CASRGTGGKAFF
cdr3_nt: TGTGCCAGCAGGGGAACAGGGGGTAAAGCTTTCTTT

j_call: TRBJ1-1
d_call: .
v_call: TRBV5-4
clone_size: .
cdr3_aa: CASSPPGRKRSTEAFF
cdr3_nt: TGTGCCAGCAGCCCGCCTGGGAGGAAGAGGAGCACTGAAGCTTTCTTT

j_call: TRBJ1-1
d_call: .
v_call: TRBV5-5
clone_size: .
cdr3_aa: CASSFRNSNTEAFF
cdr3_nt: TGTGCCAGCAGCTTCCGTAACTCGAACACTGAAGCTTTCTTT

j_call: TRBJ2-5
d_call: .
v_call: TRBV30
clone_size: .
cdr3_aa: CAWSTPPGTQYF
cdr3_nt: TGTGCCTGGAGTACTCCGCCGGGGACCCAGTACTTC

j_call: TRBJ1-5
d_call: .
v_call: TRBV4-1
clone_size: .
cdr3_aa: CASSGGGVNNQPQHF
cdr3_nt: TGCGCCAGCAGCGGGGGAGGGGTGAACAATCAGCCCCAGCATTTT

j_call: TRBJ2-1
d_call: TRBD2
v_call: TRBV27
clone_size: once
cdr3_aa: CATRTSGVSYNEQFF
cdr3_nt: TGTGCCACCAGGACTAGCGGGGTCTCCTACAATGAGCAGTTCTTC

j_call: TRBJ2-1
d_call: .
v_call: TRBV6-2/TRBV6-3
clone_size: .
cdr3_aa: CASSSTIREYNEQFF
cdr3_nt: TGTGCCAGCAGTTCAACCATCCGAGAATACAATGAGCAGTTCTTC

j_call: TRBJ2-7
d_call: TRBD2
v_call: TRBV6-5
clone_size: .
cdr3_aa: CASSLAGLAYEQYF
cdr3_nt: TGTGCCAGCAGCCTAGCGGGATTGGCCTACGAGCAGTACTTC

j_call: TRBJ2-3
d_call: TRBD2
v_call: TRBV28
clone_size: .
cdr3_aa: CASSMGLAGVDTQYF
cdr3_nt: TGTGCCAGCAGTATGGGACTAGCGGGAGTAGATACGCAGTATTTT

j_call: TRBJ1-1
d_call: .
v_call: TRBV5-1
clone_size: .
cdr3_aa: CASSLAVQNTEAFF
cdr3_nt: TGCGCCAGCAGCTTGGCCGTACAGAACACTGAAGCTTTCTTT

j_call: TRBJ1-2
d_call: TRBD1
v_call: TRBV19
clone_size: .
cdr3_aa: CASSTNSGGYGYTF
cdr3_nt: TGTGCCAGTAGCACTAACTCAGGGGGCTATGGCTACACCTTC

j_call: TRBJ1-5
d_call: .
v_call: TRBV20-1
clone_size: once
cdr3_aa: CSASGQGKPQHF
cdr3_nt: TGCAGTGCTAGTGGTCAGGGGAAGCCCCAGCATTTT

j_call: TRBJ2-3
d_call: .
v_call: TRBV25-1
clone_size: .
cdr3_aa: CASSAPGGRVGDTQYF
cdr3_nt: TGTGCCAGCAGTGCCCCTGGGGGCAGGGTGGGAGATACGCAGTATTTT

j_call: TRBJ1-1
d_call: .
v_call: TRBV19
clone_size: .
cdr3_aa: CASSIVLQQGFEAFF
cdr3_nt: TGTGCCAGTAGTATAGTACTCCAGCAGGGTTTCGAAGCTTTCTTT

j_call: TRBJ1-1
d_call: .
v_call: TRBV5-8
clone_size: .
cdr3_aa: CASSVRVGLNTEAFF
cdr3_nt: TGTGCCAGCAGCGTGCGGGTTGGGCTGAACACTGAAGCTTTCTTT

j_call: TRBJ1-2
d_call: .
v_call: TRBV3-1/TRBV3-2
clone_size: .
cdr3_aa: CASSQAAGMVGYTF
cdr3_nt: TGTGCCAGCAGCCAAGCGGCAGGGATGGTTGGCTACACCTTC

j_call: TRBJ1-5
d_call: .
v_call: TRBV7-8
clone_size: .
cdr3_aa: CASSLPGGSNQPQHF
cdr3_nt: TGTGCCAGCAGCTTACCGGGAGGCAGCAATCAGCCCCAGCATTTT

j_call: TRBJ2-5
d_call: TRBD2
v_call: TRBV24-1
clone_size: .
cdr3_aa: CATSDGLAGVRETQYF
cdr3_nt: TGTGCCACCAGTGACGGACTAGCGGGAGTCCGGGAGACCCAGTACTTC

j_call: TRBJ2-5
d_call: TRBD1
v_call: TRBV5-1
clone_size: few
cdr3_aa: CASSRGQGHETQYF
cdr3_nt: TGCGCCAGCAGTAGGGGGCAGGGTCATGAGACCCAGTACTTC

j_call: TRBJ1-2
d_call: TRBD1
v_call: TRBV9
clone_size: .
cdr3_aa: CASSVTGTGYGYTF
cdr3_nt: TGTGCCAGCAGCGTAACAGGGACAGGCTATGGCTACACCTTC

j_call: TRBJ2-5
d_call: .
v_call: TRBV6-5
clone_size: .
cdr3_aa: CASSRTNQETQYF
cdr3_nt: TGTGCCAGCAGTCGAACTAACCAAGAGACCCAGTACTTC

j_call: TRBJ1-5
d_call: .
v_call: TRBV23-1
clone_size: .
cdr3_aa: CASSQSRTIYSNQPQHF
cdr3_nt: TGCGCCAGCAGTCAATCGAGGACAATCTATAGCAATCAGCCCCAGCATTTT

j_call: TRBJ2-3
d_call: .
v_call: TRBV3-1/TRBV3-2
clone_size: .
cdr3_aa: CASSQGSLAGGTDTQYF
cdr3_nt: TGTGCCAGCAGCCAAGGCTCCCTAGCCGGGGGCACAGATACGCAGTATTTT

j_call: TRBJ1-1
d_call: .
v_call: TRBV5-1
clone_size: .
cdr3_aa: CASSPDTGNTEAFF
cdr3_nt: TGCGCCAGCAGCCCGGACACAGGGAACACTGAAGCTTTCTTT

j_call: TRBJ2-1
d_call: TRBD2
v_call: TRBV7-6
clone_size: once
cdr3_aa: CASSLPSGSGNEQFF
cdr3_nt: TGTGCCAGCAGCCTCCCTAGCGGGAGCGGCAATGAGCAGTTCTTC

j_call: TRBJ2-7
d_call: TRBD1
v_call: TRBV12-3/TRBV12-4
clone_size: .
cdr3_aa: CASSPDRDYEQYF
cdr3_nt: TGTGCCAGCAGCCCTGACAGGGACTACGAGCAGTACTTC

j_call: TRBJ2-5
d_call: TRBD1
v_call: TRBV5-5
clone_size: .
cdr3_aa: CASSLVTGGRETQYF
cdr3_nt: TGTGCCAGCAGCTTAGTCACAGGGGGAAGGGAGACCCAGTACTTC

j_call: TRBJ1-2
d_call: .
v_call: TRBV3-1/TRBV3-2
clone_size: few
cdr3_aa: CASTPDSGGDGYTF
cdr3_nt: TGTGCCAGCACCCCGGACTCGGGGGGAGATGGCTACACCTTC

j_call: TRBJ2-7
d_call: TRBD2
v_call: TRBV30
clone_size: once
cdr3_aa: CAWSPGLAGAVAYEQYF
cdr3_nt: TGTGCCTGGAGTCCGGGACTAGCGGGAGCAGTCGCCTACGAGCAGTACTTC

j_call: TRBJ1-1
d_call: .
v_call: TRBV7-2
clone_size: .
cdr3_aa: CASSSVMGGTEAFF
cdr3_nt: TGTGCCAGCAGCTCGGTTATGGGGGGCACTGAAGCTTTCTTT

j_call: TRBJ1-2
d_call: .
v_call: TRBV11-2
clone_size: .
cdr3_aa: CASSYSTGNYGYTF
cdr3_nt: TGTGCCAGCAGCTACTCTACAGGGAACTATGGCTACACCTTC

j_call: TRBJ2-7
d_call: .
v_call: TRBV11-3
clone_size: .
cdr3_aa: CASSYPTGGPTGEQYF
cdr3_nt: TGTGCCAGCAGCTATCCCACCGGAGGGCCGACGGGGGAGCAGTACTTC

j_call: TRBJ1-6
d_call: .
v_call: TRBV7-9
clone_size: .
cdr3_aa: CASSLGSGERSPLHF
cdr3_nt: TGTGCCAGCAGCTTGGGTTCGGGGGAGCGCTCACCCCTCCACTTT

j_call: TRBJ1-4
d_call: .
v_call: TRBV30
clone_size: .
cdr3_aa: CAWSVWSLYEYEKLFF
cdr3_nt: TGTGCCTGGAGTGTATGGTCTCTCTATGAGTATGAAAAACTGTTTTTT

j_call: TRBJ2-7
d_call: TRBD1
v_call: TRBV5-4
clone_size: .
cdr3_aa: CASSLVGQPYEQYF
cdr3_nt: TGTGCCAGCAGCTTGGTGGGACAGCCGTACGAGCAGTACTTC

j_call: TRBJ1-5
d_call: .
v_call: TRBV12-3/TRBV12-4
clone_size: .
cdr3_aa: CASSRTGNQPQHF
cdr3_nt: TGTGCCAGCAGTCGGACAGGCAATCAGCCCCAGCATTTT

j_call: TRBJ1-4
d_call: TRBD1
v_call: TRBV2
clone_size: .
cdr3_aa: CASRETGEPNEKLFF
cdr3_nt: TGTGCCAGCAGGGAGACAGGGGAGCCTAATGAAAAACTGTTTTTT

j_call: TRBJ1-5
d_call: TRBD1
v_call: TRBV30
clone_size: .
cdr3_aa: CACTKDRGGQPQHF
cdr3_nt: TGTGCCTGCACAAAGGACAGGGGCGGTCAGCCCCAGCATTTT

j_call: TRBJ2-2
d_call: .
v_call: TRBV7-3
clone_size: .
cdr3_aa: CASSPIRAGELFF
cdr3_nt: TGTGCCAGCAGTCCAATTCGGGCCGGGGAGCTGTTTTTT

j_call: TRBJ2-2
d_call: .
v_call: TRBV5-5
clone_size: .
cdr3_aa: CASESWGQRTGELFF
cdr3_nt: TGTGCCAGCGAAAGCTGGGGCCAACGTACCGGGGAGCTGTTTTTT

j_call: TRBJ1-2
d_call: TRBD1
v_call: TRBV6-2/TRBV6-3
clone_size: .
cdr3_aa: CASSRTGSGGYTF
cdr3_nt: TGTGCCAGCAGTCGGACAGGGTCGGGAGGCTACACCTTC

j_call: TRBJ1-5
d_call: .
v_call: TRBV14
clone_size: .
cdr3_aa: CASSQLGRGRQPQHF
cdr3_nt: TGTGCCAGCAGCCAACTAGGGAGGGGGAGACAGCCCCAGCATTTT